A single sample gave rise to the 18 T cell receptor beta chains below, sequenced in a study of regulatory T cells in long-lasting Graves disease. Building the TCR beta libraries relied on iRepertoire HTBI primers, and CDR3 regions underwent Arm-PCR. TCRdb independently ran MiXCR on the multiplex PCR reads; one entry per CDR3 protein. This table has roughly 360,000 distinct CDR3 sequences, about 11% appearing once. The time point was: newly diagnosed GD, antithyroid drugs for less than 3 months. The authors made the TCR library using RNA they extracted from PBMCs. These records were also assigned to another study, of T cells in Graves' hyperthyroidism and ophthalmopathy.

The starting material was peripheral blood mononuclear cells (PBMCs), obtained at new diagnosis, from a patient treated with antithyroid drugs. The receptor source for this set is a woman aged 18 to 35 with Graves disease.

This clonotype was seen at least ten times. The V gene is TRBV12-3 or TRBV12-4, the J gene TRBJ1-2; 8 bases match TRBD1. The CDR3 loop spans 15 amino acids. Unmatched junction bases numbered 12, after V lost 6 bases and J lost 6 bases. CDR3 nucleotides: TGTGCCAGCAGCCCTGGGCAGGGGGCCATCAATGGCTACACCTTC. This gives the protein CASSPGQGAINGYTF.

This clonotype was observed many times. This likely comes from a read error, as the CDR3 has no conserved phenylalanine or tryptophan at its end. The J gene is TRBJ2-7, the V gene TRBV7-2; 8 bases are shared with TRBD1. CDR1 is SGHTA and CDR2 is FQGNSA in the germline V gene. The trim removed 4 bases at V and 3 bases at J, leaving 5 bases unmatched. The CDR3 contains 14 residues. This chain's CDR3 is CASSSTGVRYEQYL. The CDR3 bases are TGTGCCAGCAGCTCGACAGGGGTCCGCTACGAGCAGTACCTC.

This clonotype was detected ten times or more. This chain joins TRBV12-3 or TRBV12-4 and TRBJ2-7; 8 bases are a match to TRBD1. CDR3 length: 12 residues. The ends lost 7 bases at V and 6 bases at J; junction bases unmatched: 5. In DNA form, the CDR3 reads TGTGCCAGCAACTCCAGGGGGCCCGAGCAGTACTTC. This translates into CASNSRGPEQYF.

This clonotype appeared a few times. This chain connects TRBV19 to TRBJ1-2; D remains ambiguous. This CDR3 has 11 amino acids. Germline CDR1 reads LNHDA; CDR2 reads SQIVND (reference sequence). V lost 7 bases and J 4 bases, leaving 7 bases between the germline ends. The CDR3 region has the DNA TGTGCCAGTAATTTCGGCTATGGCTACACCTTC. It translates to CASNFGYGYTF.

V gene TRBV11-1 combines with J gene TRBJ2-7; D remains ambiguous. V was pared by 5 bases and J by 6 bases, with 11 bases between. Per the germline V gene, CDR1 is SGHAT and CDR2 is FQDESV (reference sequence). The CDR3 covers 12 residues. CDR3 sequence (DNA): TGTGCCAGCAGCCAAGTCTTAGGCGAGCAGTACTTC. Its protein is CASSQVLGEQYF.

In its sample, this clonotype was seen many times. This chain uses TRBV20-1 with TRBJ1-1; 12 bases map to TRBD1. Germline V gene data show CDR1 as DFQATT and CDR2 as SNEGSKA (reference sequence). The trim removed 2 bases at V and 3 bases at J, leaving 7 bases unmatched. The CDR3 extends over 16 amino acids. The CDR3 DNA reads TGCAGTGCTAGATCCGGGACAGGGGGCCTCCACACTGAAGCTTTCTTT. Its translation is CSARSGTGGLHTEAFF.

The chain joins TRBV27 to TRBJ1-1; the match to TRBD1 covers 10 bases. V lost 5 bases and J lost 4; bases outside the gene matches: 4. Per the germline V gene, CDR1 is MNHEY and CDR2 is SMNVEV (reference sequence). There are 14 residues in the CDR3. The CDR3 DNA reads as TGTGCCAGCAGTATAGGGACAGGGGCCACTGAAGCTTTCTTT. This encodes CASSIGTGATEAFF.

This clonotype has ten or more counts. The CDR3 reads CASGLPPRTSAAYEQYF. Written as DNA, the CDR3 is TGTGCTAGTGGTTTGCCACCGAGGACTAGCGCCGCCTACGAGCAGTACTTC. The chain combines TRBV12-5 with TRBJ2-7; 9 bases map to TRBD2. Germline CDR1 and CDR2: LGHNT and FRNRAP. V dropped 2 bases and J dropped 2; count of bases not matched to a gene: 10. This CDR3 contains 17 residues.

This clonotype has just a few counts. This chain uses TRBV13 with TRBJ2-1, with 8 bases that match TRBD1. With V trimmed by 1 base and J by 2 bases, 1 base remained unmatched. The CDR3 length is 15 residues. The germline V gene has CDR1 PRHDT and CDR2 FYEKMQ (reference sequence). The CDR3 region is CASSLAGGAYNEQFF. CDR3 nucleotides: TGTGCCAGCAGCTTAGCAGGGGGCGCCTACAATGAGCAGTTCTTC.

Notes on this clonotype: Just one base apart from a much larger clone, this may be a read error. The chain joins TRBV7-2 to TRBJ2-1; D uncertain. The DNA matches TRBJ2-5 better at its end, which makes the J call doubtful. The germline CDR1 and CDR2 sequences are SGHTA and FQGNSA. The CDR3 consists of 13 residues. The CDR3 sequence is CASSPRYQGTQYF. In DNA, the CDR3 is TGTGCCAGCAGCCCTCGGTACCAAGGGACCCAGTACTTC.

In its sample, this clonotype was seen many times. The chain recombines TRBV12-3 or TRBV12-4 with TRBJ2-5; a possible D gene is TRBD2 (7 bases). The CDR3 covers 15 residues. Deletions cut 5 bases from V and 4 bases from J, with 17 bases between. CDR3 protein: CASSIEGGRRETQYF. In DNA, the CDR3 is TGTGCCAGCAGTATCGAGGGGGGGCGGAGAGAGACCCAGTACTTC.

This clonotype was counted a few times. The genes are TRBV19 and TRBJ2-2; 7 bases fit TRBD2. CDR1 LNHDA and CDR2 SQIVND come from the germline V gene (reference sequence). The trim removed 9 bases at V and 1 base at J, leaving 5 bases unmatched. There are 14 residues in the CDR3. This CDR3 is CASEVAGNTGELFF. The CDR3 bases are TGTGCCAGCGAAGTAGCGGGGAACACCGGGGAGCTGTTTTTT.

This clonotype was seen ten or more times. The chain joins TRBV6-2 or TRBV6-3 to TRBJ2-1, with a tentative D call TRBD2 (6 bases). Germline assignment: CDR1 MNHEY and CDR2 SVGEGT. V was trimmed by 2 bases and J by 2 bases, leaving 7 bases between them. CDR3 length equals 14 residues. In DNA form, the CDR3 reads TGTGCCAGCAGTTACGCTAGCGCCTACAATGAGCAGTTCTTC. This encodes CASSYASAYNEQFF.

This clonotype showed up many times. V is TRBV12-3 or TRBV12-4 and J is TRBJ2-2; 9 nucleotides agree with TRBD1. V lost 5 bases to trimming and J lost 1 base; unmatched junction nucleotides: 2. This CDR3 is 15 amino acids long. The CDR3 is CASSNRGQNTGELFF. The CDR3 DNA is TGTGCCAGCAGTAACAGGGGGCAGAACACCGGGGAGCTGTTTTTT.

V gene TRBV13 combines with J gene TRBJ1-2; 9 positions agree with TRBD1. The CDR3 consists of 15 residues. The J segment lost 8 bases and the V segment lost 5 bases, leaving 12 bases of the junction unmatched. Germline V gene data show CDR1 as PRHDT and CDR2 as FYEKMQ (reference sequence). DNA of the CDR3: TGTGCCAGCAGCAGGGGACAGGGATGGGGGGACGGCTACACCTTC. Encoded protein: CASSRGQGWGDGYTF.

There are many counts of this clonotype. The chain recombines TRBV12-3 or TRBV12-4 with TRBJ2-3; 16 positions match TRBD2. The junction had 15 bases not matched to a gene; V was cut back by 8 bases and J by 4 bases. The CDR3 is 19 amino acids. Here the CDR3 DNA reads TGTGCCAGCCAAAGATCGCCGGGACTAGCGGGGGGGCCCTCAGATACGCAGTATTTT. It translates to CASQRSPGLAGGPSDTQYF.

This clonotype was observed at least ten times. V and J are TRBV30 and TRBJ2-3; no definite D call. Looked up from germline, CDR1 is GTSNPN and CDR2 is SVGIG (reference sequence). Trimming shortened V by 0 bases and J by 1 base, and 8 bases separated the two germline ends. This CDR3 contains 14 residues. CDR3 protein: CAWSVMAGTDTQYF. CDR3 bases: TGTGCCTGGAGTGTAATGGCAGGCACAGATACGCAGTATTTT. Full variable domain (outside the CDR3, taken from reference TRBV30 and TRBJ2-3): SQTIHQWPATLVQPVGSPLSLECTVEGTSNPNLYWYRQAAGRGLQLLFYSVGIGQISSEVPQNLSASRPQDRQFILSSKKLLLSDSGFYLCAWSVMAGTDTQYFGPGTRLTVL.

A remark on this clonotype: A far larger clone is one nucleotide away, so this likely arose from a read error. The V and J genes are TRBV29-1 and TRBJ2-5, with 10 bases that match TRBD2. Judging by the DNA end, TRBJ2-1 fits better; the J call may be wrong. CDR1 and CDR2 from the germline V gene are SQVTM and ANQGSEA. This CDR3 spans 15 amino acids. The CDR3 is CSVEGFSGGWNEQFF. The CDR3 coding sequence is TGCAGCGTTGAAGGATTTAGCGGGGGGTGGAATGAGCAGTTCTTC.